This entry concerns a single T cell receptor beta chain. Its matching antigen is unknown. Each patient with chemo-refractory metastatic non-small-cell lung cancer was treated with focal radiation plus CTLA-4 blockade using ipilimumab. This specimen comes from a study of radiotherapy plus CTLA-4 blockade in lung cancer. The method was immunoSEQ multiplex PCR; TCRdb's version includes in-frame clones alone and lacks a portion of them. The sample holds approximately 80,000 clones, roughly four fifths seen once. Study-level results: TCR clones from tumors expanded in blood after radiotherapy plus ipilimumab. Early clonal dynamics of blood T cells, together with interferon-beta, were reported as the best response predictor.

Germline V lookup: CDR1 GTSNPN, CDR2 SVGIG (reference sequence). Germline trimming cut 1 base from V and 13 bases from J; bases unmatched to any gene: 12. The CDR3 has 13 residues. This chain joins TRBV30 and TRBJ1-2; 7 positions agree with TRBD1. This clonotype originated in a human donor with non-small cell lung cancer whose response to radiotherapy plus ipilimumab could not be evaluated. This specimen was peripheral blood, taken from a patient treated with radiotherapy plus ipilimumab. The CDR3 spells CAWSAGTELWRTF. CDR3 bases: TGTGCCTGGAGTGCTGGGACAGAACTATGGCGCACCTTC.